Listed here are 5 T cell receptor beta chains from one sample, sequenced in a study of T-cell reconstitution after alpha-beta-depleted transplantation in children. Unique molecular identifiers were built into the TCRbeta library. TCRdb recomputed calls from the PCR reads with MiXCR, one row per CDR3 protein. The sample includes fewer than 400,000 distinct CDR3 sequences, about 20% of them seen just once. Sequencing used PBMCs from the stem cell graft donor, obtained from the stem cell graft. All receptors derive from a human donor who donated a stem cell graft to a child with acute myeloid leukemia.

V and J are TRBV5-5 and TRBJ2-2; D uncertain. Trimming left V 1 base short and J 3 bases short, with 10 bases between. CDR3 size: 15 residues. Germline CDR1 reads SGHKS; CDR2 reads YYEKEE (reference sequence). The CDR3 region is CASSLKVQDTGELFF. The CDR3 DNA is TGTGCCAGCAGCTTGAAGGTTCAGGACACCGGGGAGCTGTTTTTT.

This clonotype was seen many times. The chain uses TRBV9 and TRBJ2-7; D is possibly TRBD1 or TRBD2 (5 bases each). The CDR3 loop spans 13 amino acids. In germline, CDR1 is SGDLS, CDR2 YYNGEE. The V gene lost 4 bases and the J gene lost 6 bases, with 14 bases spanning the gap. The CDR3 protein is CASSPRESGEQYF. CDR3 in DNA: TGTGCCAGCAGCCCCAGGGAGTCGGGCGAGCAGTACTTC.

This clonotype was counted a few times. This chain connects TRBV12-3 or TRBV12-4 to TRBJ2-1; 7 positions agree with TRBD2. The CDR3 spans 17 residues. J gave up 7 bases and V 4 bases, and 16 bases lay outside the gene matches. CDR3 residues: CASSSLASPVISNEQFF. CDR3 nucleotides: TGTGCCAGCAGTTCACTAGCGTCCCCCGTAATCTCTAATGAGCAGTTCTTC.

This clonotype was seen a handful of times. A single base separates this from a much larger clone, so it may be a read error. V gene TRBV28 combines with J gene TRBJ2-1, with 10 bases matching TRBD2. The CDR3 covers 14 residues. J was trimmed by 4 bases and V by 6 bases; bases with no gene match: 3. CDR1 is MDHEN and CDR2 is SYDVKM in the germline V gene. CDR3 region: CASRWTSGYNEQFF. Written as DNA, the CDR3 is TGTGCCAGCAGATGGACTAGCGGATACAATGAGCAGTTCTTC.

This clonotype was found a few times. The CDR3 spells CASSASGTRADEQFF. The CDR3 DNA reads TGTGCCAGCAGCGCTTCCGGGACAAGGGCGGATGAGCAGTTCTTC. The chain combines TRBV9 with TRBJ2-1; TRBD1 might be the D (6 bases). This CDR3 is 15 amino acids long. Trimming cost V 3 bases and J 8 bases, with 18 bases left between them. CDR1 and CDR2 (germline): SGDLS, YYNGEE.